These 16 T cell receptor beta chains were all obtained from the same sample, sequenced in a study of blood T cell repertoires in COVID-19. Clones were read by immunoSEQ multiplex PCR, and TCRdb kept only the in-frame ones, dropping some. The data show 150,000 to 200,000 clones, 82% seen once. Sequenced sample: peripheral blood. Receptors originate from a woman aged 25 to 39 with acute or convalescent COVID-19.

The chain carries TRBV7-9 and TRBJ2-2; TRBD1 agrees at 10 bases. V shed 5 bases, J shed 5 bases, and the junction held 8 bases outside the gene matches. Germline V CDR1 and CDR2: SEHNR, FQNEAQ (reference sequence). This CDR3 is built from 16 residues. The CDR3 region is CASSLDRTGGTGELFF. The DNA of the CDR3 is TGTGCCAGCAGCCTCGACCGGACAGGGGGAACCGGGGAGCTGTTTTTT.

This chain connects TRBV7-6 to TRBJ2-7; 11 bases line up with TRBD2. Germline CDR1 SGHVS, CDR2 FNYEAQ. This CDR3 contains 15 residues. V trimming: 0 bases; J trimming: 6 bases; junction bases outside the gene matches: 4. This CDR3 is CASSLASGRVSEQYF. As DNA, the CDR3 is TGTGCCAGCAGCTTAGCTAGCGGGAGGGTTAGCGAGCAGTACTTC.

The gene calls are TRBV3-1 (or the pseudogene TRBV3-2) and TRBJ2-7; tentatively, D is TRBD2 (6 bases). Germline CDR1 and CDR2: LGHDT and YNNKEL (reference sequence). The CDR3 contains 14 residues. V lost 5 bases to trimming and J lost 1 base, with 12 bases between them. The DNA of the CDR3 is TGTGCCAGCAGCTGGGACTTACATTCCTACGAGCAGTACTTC. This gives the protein CASSWDLHSYEQYF.

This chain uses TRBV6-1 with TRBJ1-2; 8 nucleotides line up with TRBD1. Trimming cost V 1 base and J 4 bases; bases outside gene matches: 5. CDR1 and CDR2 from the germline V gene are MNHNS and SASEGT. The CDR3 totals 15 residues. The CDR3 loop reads CASSEGQGNRYGYTF. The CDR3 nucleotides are TGTGCCAGCAGTGAAGGACAGGGGAATCGCTATGGCTACACCTTC.

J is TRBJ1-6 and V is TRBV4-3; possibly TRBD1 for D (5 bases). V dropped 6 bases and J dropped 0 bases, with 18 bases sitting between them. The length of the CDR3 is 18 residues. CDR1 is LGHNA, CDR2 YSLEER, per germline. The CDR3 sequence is CASSLDVGQSSYNSPLHF. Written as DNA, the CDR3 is TGCGCCAGCAGTCTTGATGTGGGGCAAAGCTCCTATAATTCACCCCTCCACTTT.

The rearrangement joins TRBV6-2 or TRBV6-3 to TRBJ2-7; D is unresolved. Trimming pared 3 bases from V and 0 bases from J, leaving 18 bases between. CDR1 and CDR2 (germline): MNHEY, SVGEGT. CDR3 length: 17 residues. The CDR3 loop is CASSYTQAASLSYEQYF. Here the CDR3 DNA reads TGTGCCAGCAGTTATACGCAAGCAGCGTCGCTCTCCTACGAGCAGTACTTC.

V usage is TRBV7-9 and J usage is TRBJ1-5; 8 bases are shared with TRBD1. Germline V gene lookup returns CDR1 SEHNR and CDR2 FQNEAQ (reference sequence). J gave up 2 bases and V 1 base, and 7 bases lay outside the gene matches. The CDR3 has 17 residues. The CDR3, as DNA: TGTGCCAGCAGCTTAGTTCAGGGGGCGTCCGGCAATCAGCCCCAGCATTTT. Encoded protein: CASSLVQGASGNQPQHF. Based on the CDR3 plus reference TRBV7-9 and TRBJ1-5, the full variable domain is DTGVSQNPRHKITKRGQNVTFRCDPISEHNRLYWYRQTLGQGPEFLTYFQNEAQLEKSRLLSDRFSAERPKGSFSTLEIQRTEQGDSAMYLCASSLVQGASGNQPQHFGDGTRLSIL.

CDR3: CASKNEVTDTQYF. The CDR3 nucleotides are TGTGCCAGCAAGAATGAGGTCACAGATACGCAGTATTTT. V is TRBV7-8 and J is TRBJ2-3; D is ambiguous. Germline V lookup: CDR1 SGHVS, CDR2 FQNEAQ. V lost 7 bases to trimming and J lost 2 bases, with 10 bases between them. The CDR3 contains 13 residues.

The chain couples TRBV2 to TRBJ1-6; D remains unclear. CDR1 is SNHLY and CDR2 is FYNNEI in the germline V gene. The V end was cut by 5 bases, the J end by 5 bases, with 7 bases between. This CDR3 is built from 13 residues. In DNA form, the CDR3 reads TGTGCCAGCAGTACGGGGAATAATTCACCCCTCCACTTT. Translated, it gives CASSTGNNSPLHF. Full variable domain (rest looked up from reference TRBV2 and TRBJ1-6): EPEVTQTPSHQVTQMGQEVILRCVPISNHLYFYWYRQILGQKVEFLVSFYNNEISEKSEIFDDQFSVERPDGSNFTLKIRSTKLEDSAMYFCASSTGNNSPLHFGNGTRLTVT.

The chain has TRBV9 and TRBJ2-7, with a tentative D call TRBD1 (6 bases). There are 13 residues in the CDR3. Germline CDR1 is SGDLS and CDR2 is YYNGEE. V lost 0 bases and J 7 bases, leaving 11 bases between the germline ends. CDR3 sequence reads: CASSVGGGSEQYF. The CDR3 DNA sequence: TGTGCCAGCAGCGTAGGAGGGGGAAGTGAGCAGTACTTC.

CDR3 in amino acids: CASRNYRGTTEAFF. DNA of the CDR3: TGTGCCAGCAGGAACTACAGGGGTACGACTGAAGCTTTCTTT. The rearrangement links TRBV6-5 to TRBJ1-1; TRBD1 matches 7 bases. Germline trimming cut 6 bases from V and 5 bases from J; bases unmatched to any gene: 9. Germline V CDR1 and CDR2: MNHEY, SVGAGI. This CDR3 spans 14 amino acids.

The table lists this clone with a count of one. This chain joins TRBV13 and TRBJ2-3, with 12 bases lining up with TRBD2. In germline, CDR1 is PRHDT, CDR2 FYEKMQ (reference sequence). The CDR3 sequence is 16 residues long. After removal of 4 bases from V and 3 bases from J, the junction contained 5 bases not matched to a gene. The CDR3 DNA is TGTGCCAGCAGCTCCGAAGGACTAGCGGGAACAGATACGCAGTATTTT. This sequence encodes CASSSEGLAGTDTQYF.

CDR3 in DNA: TGTGCCAGCAGCGTACTAGCGGGGGGTAGTTTCTCCTACAATGAGCAGTTCTTC. It is translated as CASSVLAGGSFSYNEQFF. The chain combines TRBV9 with TRBJ2-1; 11 nucleotides align to TRBD2. V shed 1 base, J shed 0 bases, and the junction held 6 bases outside the gene matches. This CDR3 is 18 amino acids long. Germline CDR1 and CDR2: SGDLS and YYNGEE.

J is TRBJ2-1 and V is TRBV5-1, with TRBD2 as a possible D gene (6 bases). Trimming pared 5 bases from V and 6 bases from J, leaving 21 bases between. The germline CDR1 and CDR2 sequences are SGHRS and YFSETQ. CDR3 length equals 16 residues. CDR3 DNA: TGCGCCAGCAGTTTTGGTCTAGCGCGCCCTTCCAATGAGCAGTTCTTC. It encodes CASSFGLARPSNEQFF.

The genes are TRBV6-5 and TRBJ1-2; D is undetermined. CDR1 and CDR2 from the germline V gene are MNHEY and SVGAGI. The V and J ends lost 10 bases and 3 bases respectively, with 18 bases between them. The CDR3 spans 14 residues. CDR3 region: CATLTPLSHYGYTF. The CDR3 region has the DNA TGTGCCACTTTAACTCCCCTCTCCCACTATGGCTACACCTTC.

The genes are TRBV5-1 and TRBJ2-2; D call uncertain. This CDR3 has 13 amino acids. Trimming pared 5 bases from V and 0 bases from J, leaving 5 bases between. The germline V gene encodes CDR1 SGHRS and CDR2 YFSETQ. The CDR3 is CASSSANTGELFF. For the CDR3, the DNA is TGCGCCAGCAGTTCGGCGAACACCGGGGAGCTGTTTTTT.